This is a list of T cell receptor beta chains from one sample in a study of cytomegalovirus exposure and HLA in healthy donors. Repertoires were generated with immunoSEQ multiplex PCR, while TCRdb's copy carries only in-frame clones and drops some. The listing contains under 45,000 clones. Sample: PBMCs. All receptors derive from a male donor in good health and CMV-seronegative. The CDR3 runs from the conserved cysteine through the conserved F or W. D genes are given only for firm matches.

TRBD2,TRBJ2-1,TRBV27,TGTGCCAGCAGTTTGGGGGGAGGGCTCAATGAGCAGTTCTTC,CASSLGGGLNEQFF
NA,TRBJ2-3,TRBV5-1,TGCGCCAGCAGCCTGGCGGGGAGCACAGATACGCAGTATTTT,CASSLAGSTDTQYF
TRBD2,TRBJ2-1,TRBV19,TGTGCCAGTTCCAATGGGGGGGTAGGGTACAATGAGCAGTTCTTC,CASSNGGVGYNEQFF
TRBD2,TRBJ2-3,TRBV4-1,TGCGCCAGCAGGTGGCGGGGGTTTAGCACAGATACGCAGTATTTT,CASRWRGFSTDTQYF
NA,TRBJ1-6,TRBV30,TGTGCCTGGAGTGGGACACAAGGGGCAAATTCACCCCTCCACTTT,CAWSGTQGANSPLHF
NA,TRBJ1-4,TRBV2,TGTGCCAGCAATGGCAGGGCGCTATCTGCAACTAATGAAAAACTGTTTTTT,CASNGRALSATNEKLFF
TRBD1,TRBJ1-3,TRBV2,TGTGCCAGCAGTGGACAGGGGGGAGACACCATATATTTT,CASSGQGGDTIYF
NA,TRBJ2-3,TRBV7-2,TGTGCCAGCAGCCTTACAGATACGCAGTATTTT,CASSLTDTQYF
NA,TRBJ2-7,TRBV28,TGTGCCAGCAGTTTATCCCCCTCGGAGGGGATGTCCTACGAGCAGTACTTC,CASSLSPSEGMSYEQYF
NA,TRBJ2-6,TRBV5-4,TGTGCCAGCACCCGCGAGCAGGGCGCCGGGGCCAACGTCCTGACTTTC,CASTREQGAGANVLTF
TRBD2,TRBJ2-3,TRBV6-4,TGTGCCAGCAGTGTGGGGCCGGGGGGTCCAGATACGCAGTATTTT,CASSVGPGGPDTQYF
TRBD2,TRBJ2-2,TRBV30,TGTGCCTGGAGTTGGCTAGCGGCCGCCGGGGAGCTGTTTTTT,CAWSWLAAAGELFF
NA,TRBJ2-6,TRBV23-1,TGCGCCAGCCCACGGACAATGGACAAGGGACTCTCTGGGGCCAACGTCCTGACTTTC,CASPRTMDKGLSGANVLTF
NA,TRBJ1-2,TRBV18,TGTGCCAGCTCACTCCGGACAGACTATGGCTACACCTTC,CASSLRTDYGYTF
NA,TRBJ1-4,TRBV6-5,TGTGCCAGCAGTTACCAAGGACAGTTTAATGAAAAACTGTTTTTT,CASSYQGQFNEKLFF
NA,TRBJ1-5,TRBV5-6,TGTGCCAGCAGCTTGGCTAGGGAGATCAATCAGCCCCAGCATTTT,CASSLAREINQPQHF
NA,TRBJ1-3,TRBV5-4,TGTGCCAGCAGCTCACGACAGAGGCCTGGAAACACCATATATTTT,CASSSRQRPGNTIYF
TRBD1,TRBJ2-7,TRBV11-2,TGTGCCAGCAGCTCCCGGGACAGGGGAAACTACGAGCAGTACTTC,CASSSRDRGNYEQYF
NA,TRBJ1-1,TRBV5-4,TGTGCCAGCAGCTTGGGGCATATGAACACTGAAGCTTTCTTT,CASSLGHMNTEAFF
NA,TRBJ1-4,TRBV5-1,TGCGCCAGCAGCTTGGAGGGGGCAACTAATGAAAAACTGTTTTTT,CASSLEGATNEKLFF
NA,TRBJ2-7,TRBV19,TGTGCCAGTAGTCACACCTTGGGCAACGAGCAGTACTTC,CASSHTLGNEQYF
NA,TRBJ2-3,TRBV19,TGTGCCAGTAGTCAAGGACTTCGAGATACGCAGTATTTT,CASSQGLRDTQYF
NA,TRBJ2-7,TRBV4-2,TGTGCCAGCAGCCAAGAAATAGAATCCTCCTACGAGCAGTACTTC,CASSQEIESSYEQYF
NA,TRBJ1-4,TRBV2,TGTGCCAGCAGTCGAGGGGTCGGGGGTGAAAAACTGTTTTTT,CASSRGVGGEKLFF
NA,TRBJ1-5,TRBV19,TGTGCCAGTAGTCTCGGGTACGGTCAGCCCCAGCATTTT,CASSLGYGQPQHF
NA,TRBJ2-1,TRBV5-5,TGTGCCAGCAGCTTTCGGGGTAGCGGCAATGAGCAGTTCTTC,CASSFRGSGNEQFF
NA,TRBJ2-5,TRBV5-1,TGCGCCAGCAGCTTGGTAGCGTACCAGGAGACCCAGTACTTC,CASSLVAYQETQYF
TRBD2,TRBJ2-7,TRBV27,TGTGCCAGCAGCTCCCCGTCGAGCGGGGCCTACGAGCAGTACTTC,CASSSPSSGAYEQYF
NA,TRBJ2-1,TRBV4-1,TGCGCCAGCAGCCAAGGACAGGTTTGGAATGAGCAGTTCTTC,CASSQGQVWNEQFF
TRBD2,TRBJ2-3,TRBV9,TGTGCCAGCAGCGTCCCGGGGGGGGGAGGCACAGATACGCAGTATTTT,CASSVPGGGGTDTQYF
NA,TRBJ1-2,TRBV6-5,TGTGCCAGCAGTTACTCCGGTTATGGCTACACCTTC,CASSYSGYGYTF
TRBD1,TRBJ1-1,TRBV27,TGTGCCAGCAGTCGGCCGGGGACAGGGGGCACTGAAGCTTTCTTT,CASSRPGTGGTEAFF
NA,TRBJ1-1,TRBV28,TGTGCCAGCAGCCTCAGACAGAACACTGAAGCTTTCTTT,CASSLRQNTEAFF
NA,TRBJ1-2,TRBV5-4,TGTGCCAGCAGTCTGTCCCCCCGGGACACCTATGGCTACACCTTC,CASSLSPRDTYGYTF
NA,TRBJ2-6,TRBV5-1,TGCGCCAGCAGCTTGGCCGGGATGGGGGCCAACGTCCTGACTTTC,CASSLAGMGANVLTF
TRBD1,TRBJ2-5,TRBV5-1,TGCGCCAGCAGCTTCTCAGGGGGAGAGACCCAGTACTTC,CASSFSGGETQYF
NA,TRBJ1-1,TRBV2,TGTGCCAGCAGGGTCCGGGACACTCAGAACACTGAAGCTTTCTTT,CASRVRDTQNTEAFF
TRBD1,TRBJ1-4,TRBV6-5,TGTGCCAGCAGTCAGACAGGGTTGGATGAAAAACTGTTTTTT,CASSQTGLDEKLFF
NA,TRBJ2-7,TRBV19,TGTGCCACCACCCCAGACGAGGGTACCTACGAGCAGTACTTC,CATTPDEGTYEQYF
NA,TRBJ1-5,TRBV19,TGTGCCAGTAGTACAGCGTCCCTGGGCAATCAGCCCCAGCATTTT,CASSTASLGNQPQHF
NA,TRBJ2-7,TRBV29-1,TGCAGCCAACTCTCGGTCGGGTTCCCCGGCTCCTACGAGCAGTACTTC,CSQLSVGFPGSYEQYF
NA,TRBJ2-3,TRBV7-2,TGTGCCAGCAAAGATCGGGGCACAGATACGCAGTATTTT,CASKDRGTDTQYF
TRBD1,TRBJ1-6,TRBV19,TGTGCCAGTAGCACCGACAGGGATAGGGCACCCCTCCACTTT,CASSTDRDRAPLHF
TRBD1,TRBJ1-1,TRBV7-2,TGTGCCAGCAGCTTAGGTAGTAGAACAGGGGTGAGCACTGAAGCTTTCTTT,CASSLGSRTGVSTEAFF
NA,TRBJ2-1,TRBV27,TGTGCCAGCAGTTTGCAGGGGAGCTACAATGAGCAGTTCTTC,CASSLQGSYNEQFF
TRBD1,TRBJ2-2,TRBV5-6,TGTGCCAGCAGTTATACAGGGGTTTTTACCGGGGAGCTGTTTTTT,CASSYTGVFTGELFF
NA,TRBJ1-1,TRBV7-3,TGTGCCAGCAGCTTAACCGGGGGTGGTCGCACTGAAGCTTTCTTT,CASSLTGGGRTEAFF
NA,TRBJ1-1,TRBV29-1,TGCAGCGTCGGGAAACAGAATTTACGCACTGAAGCTTTCTTT,CSVGKQNLRTEAFF